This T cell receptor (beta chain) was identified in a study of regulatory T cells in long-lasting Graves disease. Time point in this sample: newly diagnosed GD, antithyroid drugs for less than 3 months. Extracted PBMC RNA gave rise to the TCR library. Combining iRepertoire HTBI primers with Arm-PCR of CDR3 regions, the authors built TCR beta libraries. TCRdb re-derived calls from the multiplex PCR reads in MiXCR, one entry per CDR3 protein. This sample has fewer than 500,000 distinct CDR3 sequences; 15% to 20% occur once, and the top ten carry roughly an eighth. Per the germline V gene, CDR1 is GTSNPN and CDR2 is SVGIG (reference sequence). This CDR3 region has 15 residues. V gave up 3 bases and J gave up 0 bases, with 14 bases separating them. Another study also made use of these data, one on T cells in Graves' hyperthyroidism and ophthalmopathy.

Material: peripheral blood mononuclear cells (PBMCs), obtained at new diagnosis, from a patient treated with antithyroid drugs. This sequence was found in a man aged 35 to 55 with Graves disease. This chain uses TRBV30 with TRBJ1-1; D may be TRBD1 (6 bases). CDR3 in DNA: TGTGCCTGGAGGGCAGGGGTTTACATGAACACTGAAGCTTTCTTT. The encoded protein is CAWRAGVYMNTEAFF.